These 27 T cell receptor beta chains were sequenced from one sample in a study of Ad26.COV2.S vaccination and SARS-CoV-2 variants (dated by TCRdb to the early 2020s). The receptor library was made with the immunoSEQ multiplex PCR assay. Drawn from immuneACCESS, this table holds only the in-frame rearrangements with V and J called that TCRdb kept. Clones are partly lost; checked studies trace under half to an unresolved V gene and leave the rest unexplained. This sample lists about 350,000 clones; 92% were detected once. The ten largest clones represent 3.5% to 4.5% of the sample. What the time point label conveys for this sample: individuals recovered from natural SARS-CoV-2 infection. The material was peripheral blood, obtained after recovery from COVID-19. These receptors were taken from a human donor who had recovered from COVID-19.

The chain couples TRBV6-4 to TRBJ1-1, with D unclear. CDR1 MRHNA and CDR2 SNTAGT come from the germline V gene. V was shortened by 10 bases and J by 4 bases, with 13 bases between the two germline ends. The CDR3 length is 12 residues. The DNA of the CDR3 is TGTGCCACCGCCTATCGAGGCACTGAAGCTTTCTTT. Translating gives CATAYRGTEAFF.

The chain carries TRBV7-6 and TRBJ2-3, with 8 bases fitting TRBD2. The germline CDR1 and CDR2 sequences are SGHVS and FNYEAQ. Germline trimming cut 1 base from V and 1 base from J; bases unmatched to any gene: 4. The CDR3 is 16 residues long. The CDR3 DNA is TGTGCCAGCAGCTTAGGGAGCGGGGGAGGCACAGATACGCAGTATTTT. It specifies CASSLGSGGGTDTQYF.

A word on this clone: This CDR3 is also generated by other DNA sequences in the sample. The chain couples TRBV9 to TRBJ2-2; D remains ambiguous. V dropped 4 bases and J dropped 2 bases, with 3 bases sitting between them. Per germline, CDR1 SGDLS and CDR2 YYNGEE. This CDR3 region has 12 residues. CDR3 nucleotide sequence: TGTGCCAGCAGCCCAAACACCGGGGAGCTGTTTTTT. Its translation: CASSPNTGELFF.

The rearrangement uses TRBV6-5 and TRBJ2-3; D may be TRBD2 (5 bases). This CDR3 comprises 12 residues. Per the germline V gene, CDR1 is MNHEY and CDR2 is SVGAGI. V lost 8 bases to trimming and J lost 2 bases, with 8 bases between them. CDR3 protein: CASGRHTDTQYF. CDR3 in DNA: TGTGCCAGCGGGAGACACACAGATACGCAGTATTTT.

V and J are TRBV3-1 (or the pseudogene TRBV3-2) and TRBJ2-5; D remains ambiguous. Germline V CDR1 and CDR2: LGHDT, YNNKEL (reference sequence). This CDR3 comprises 14 residues. V gave up 0 bases and J gave up 1 base, with 6 bases separating them. In DNA, the CDR3 is TGTGCCAGCAGCCAAGATTGGGCCCAAGAGACCCAGTACTTC. It yields the protein CASSQDWAQETQYF.

The chain recombines TRBV19 with TRBJ1-1, with 7 bases lining up with TRBD1. CDR1 and CDR2 from the germline V gene are LNHDA and SQIVND (reference sequence). The V segment lost 4 bases and the J segment 8 bases; nucleotides outside the gene matches: 4. The CDR3 loop spans 12 amino acids. The chain's CDR3 is CASSRLTGEAFF. In DNA form, the CDR3 reads TGTGCCAGTAGTAGATTGACAGGGGAAGCTTTCTTT.

The V gene is TRBV5-6, the J gene TRBJ2-7; 9 bases are a match to TRBD2. This CDR3 has 15 amino acids. Germline V gene lookup returns CDR1 SGHDT and CDR2 YYEEEE. With 5 bases clipped from V and 3 bases from J, the junction kept 9 bases outside the gene matches. The CDR3: CASRSSGVSLYEQYF. The CDR3 nucleotides read TGTGCCAGCAGGTCTAGCGGGGTCTCTCTCTACGAGCAGTACTTC. Using reference TRBV5-6 and TRBJ2-7 for the parts outside the CDR3, the full variable domain is DAGVTQSPTHLIKTRGQQVTLRCSPKSGHDTVSWYQQALGQGPQFIFQYYEEEERQRGNFPDRFSGHQFPNYSSELNVNALLLGDSALYLCASRSSGVSLYEQYFGPGTRLTVT.

The rearrangement uses TRBV7-9 and TRBJ1-1, with D maybe TRBD1 (5 bases). CDR1 is SEHNR and CDR2 is FQNEAQ in the germline V gene (reference sequence). The germline V and J ends were trimmed by 5 bases and 4 bases, with 14 bases remaining between them. The CDR3 runs 14 residues. The CDR3 spells CASSVAGRGTEAFF. The CDR3 bases are TGTGCCAGCAGCGTTGCAGGGAGGGGCACTGAAGCTTTCTTT.

The J gene is TRBJ1-4, the V gene TRBV18; D gene unclear. This CDR3 comprises 15 residues. V was trimmed by 3 bases and J by 0 bases, leaving 8 bases between them. CDR1 and CDR2 (germline): KGHSH, LQKENI. CDR3 nucleotide sequence: TGTGCCAGCTCACCGAGGACTGCAACTAATGAAAAACTGTTTTTT. This gives the protein CASSPRTATNEKLFF.

V gene TRBV25-1 combines with J gene TRBJ1-1; D is unresolved. The CDR3 runs to 13 residues. Germline values: CDR1 MGHDK, CDR2 SYGVNS. V lost 5 bases and J 1 base, leaving 8 bases between the germline ends. The CDR3 region is CASSRAGNTEAFF. The DNA for the CDR3 is TGTGCCAGCAGTCGTGCGGGGAACACTGAAGCTTTCTTT.

The chain joins TRBV2 to TRBJ2-1; perhaps TRBD2 as D (5 bases). Trimming removed 8 bases from V and 4 bases from J, with 12 bases in between. The V gene's germline CDR1 is SNHLY and CDR2 FYNNEI. CDR3 length: 13 residues. CDR3 DNA sequence: TGTGCCAGCCTAGCCCCAGTGTACAATGAGCAGTTCTTC. This translates into CASLAPVYNEQFF.

This clone was observed once. J is TRBJ2-7 and V is TRBV12-3 or TRBV12-4; perhaps TRBD2 as D (6 bases). V was pared by 6 bases and J by 2 bases, with 8 bases between. The CDR3 runs 12 residues. The CDR3 region is CASSTGAYEQYF. The CDR3 DNA reads as TGTGCCAGCAGCACGGGGGCCTACGAGCAGTACTTC.

This sequence joins TRBV18 and TRBJ2-7, with D tentatively TRBD2 (5 bases). The CDR3 has 13 amino acids. V was cut by 1 base and J by 5 bases, with 9 bases left in between. From germline, CDR1 is KGHSH and CDR2 LQKENI. The CDR3 DNA is TGTGCCAGCTCACCACGGCTAGCAGACGAGCAGTACTTC. It is translated as CASSPRLADEQYF.

This clone has only one observation. The V call is TRBV7-3, the J call TRBJ2-2; D is undetermined. Germline loops: CDR1 SGHTA, CDR2 FQGTGA. This CDR3 is 13 amino acids long. V dropped 3 bases and J dropped 6 bases, with 8 bases sitting between them. The CDR3 DNA reads TGTGCCAGCAGCTTTAATGTCCCCGGGGAGCTGTTTTTT. Its translation is CASSFNVPGELFF.

The count of this clone is one. The chain uses TRBV28 and TRBJ1-4, with no clear D. V lost 4 bases to trimming and J lost 6 bases, with 12 bases between them. Germline CDR1 MDHEN, CDR2 SYDVKM. This CDR3 region has 14 residues. The CDR3 DNA is TGTGCCAGCAGTTCTCCGGGTATGGATGAAAAACTGTTTTTT. It encodes CASSSPGMDEKLFF.

This rearrangement joins TRBV7-2 to TRBJ2-1; 7 bases are shared with TRBD2. CDR3 length equals 16 residues. V was clipped by 2 bases and J by 9 bases; unmatched bases: 13. Germline loops: CDR1 SGHTA, CDR2 FQGNSA. CDR3 amino acids: CASSLSLGGGAVEQFF. The CDR3, as DNA: TGTGCCAGCAGCTTAAGTCTGGGGGGGGGAGCCGTTGAGCAGTTCTTC.

The chain joins TRBV10-3 to TRBJ2-7, with 7 positions matching TRBD1. The CDR3 length is 17 residues. The junction had 15 bases not matched to a gene; V was cut back by 2 bases and J by 5 bases. Germline CDR1 ENHRY, CDR2 SYGVKD. CDR3 amino acids: CAISEPASTGSRDEQYF. The CDR3 coding sequence is TGTGCCATCAGTGAGCCCGCGTCGACAGGGAGTAGAGACGAGCAGTACTTC.

The chain joins TRBV7-2 to TRBJ1-5; D possibly corresponds to TRBD1 (6 bases). This CDR3 is built from 15 residues. Germline values: CDR1 SGHTA, CDR2 FQGNSA. Between the trimmed V and J ends, which lost 3 bases and 5 bases, there was a span of 14 bases. In DNA, the CDR3 is TGTGCCAGCAGCTTGATTTACAGGGTCGATCAGCCCCAGCATTTT. Translated: CASSLIYRVDQPQHF.

The chain combines TRBV7-9 with TRBJ2-7; 7 positions match TRBD1. V shed 3 bases and J 3 bases; nucleotides not matched to a gene: 8. There are 15 residues in the CDR3. Germline V gene data show CDR1 as SEHNR and CDR2 as FQNEAQ (reference sequence). CDR3 coding DNA: TGTGCCAGCAGCTTTTCGACAGGGTCCCTCTACGAGCAGTACTTC. It translates to CASSFSTGSLYEQYF.

Turning to this clone: At one boundary the junction diverges from the germline segment, which might be a read error. V and J are TRBV15 and TRBJ2-1; 7 bases line up with TRBD2. CDR1 and CDR2 (germline): LNHNV, YYDKDF (reference sequence). The CDR3 covers 15 residues. The CDR3 spells CATGSRRGGINEQFF. CDR3 DNA: TGTGCCACCGGCAGTCGACGCGGGGGTATTAATGAGCAGTTCTTC. The entire variable domain, with the rest obtained from reference TRBV15 and TRBJ2-1, is as follows: DAMVIQNPRYQVTQFGKPVTLSCSQTLNHNVMYWYQQKSSQAPKLLFHYYDKDFNNEADTPDNFQSRRPNTSFCFLDIRSPGLGDTAMYLCATGSRRGGINEQFFGPGTRLTVL.

The chain couples TRBV12-3 or TRBV12-4 to TRBJ2-7; the match to TRBD1 covers 7 bases. V lost 3 bases and J lost 3; bases outside the gene matches: 2. The CDR3 consists of 13 residues. CDR3 sequence (DNA): TGTGCCAGCAGTTTGGACAGGCTCTACGAGCAGTACTTC. It codes for CASSLDRLYEQYF.

V usage is TRBV7-9 and J usage is TRBJ2-7; D not certain. V lost 5 bases and J 6 bases, leaving 11 bases between the germline ends. Looked up from germline, CDR1 is SEHNR and CDR2 is FQNEAQ (reference sequence). This CDR3 contains 12 residues. The CDR3 here is CASSVMNGEQYF. Written as DNA, the CDR3 is TGTGCCAGCAGCGTGATGAATGGCGAGCAGTACTTC.

V gene TRBV7-2 combines with J gene TRBJ2-1, with D possibly being TRBD1 or TRBD2 (6 bases each). The CDR3 covers 17 residues. Germline V gene lookup returns CDR1 SGHTA and CDR2 FQGNSA. V was cut by 1 base and J by 2 bases, with 15 bases left in between. CDR3 protein: CASSLEGGHPTYNEQFF. For the CDR3, the DNA is TGTGCCAGCAGCTTAGAAGGGGGGCACCCGACCTACAATGAGCAGTTCTTC.

This rearrangement joins TRBV5-6 to TRBJ2-7; D call uncertain. Trimming pared 0 bases from V and 1 base from J, leaving 17 bases between. Germline V lookup: CDR1 SGHDT, CDR2 YYEEEE. This CDR3 region has 17 residues. The CDR3 DNA reads TGTGCCAGCAGCTTGGATAGGGATGGGTTCGGTTCCTACGAGCAGTACTTC. Its protein product is CASSLDRDGFGSYEQYF. Combining the CDR3 with reference TRBV5-6 and TRBJ2-7 gives the whole variable domain DAGVTQSPTHLIKTRGQQVTLRCSPKSGHDTVSWYQQALGQGPQFIFQYYEEEERQRGNFPDRFSGHQFPNYSSELNVNALLLGDSALYLCASSLDRDGFGSYEQYFGPGTRLTVT.

The chain links TRBV7-2 to TRBJ2-3, with D possibly matching TRBD2 (6 bases). Trimming took 5 bases from V and 1 from J, leaving 22 bases between them. From germline, CDR1 is SGHTA and CDR2 FQGNSA. The length of the CDR3 is 18 residues. CDR3 coding DNA: TGTGCCAGCAGCCCCTCGGCTAGCGTTTACCCCGGCACAGATACGCAGTATTTT. Translating it yields CASSPSASVYPGTDTQYF.

The chain carries TRBV2 and TRBJ1-2; D may be TRBD1 (6 bases). This CDR3 is built from 16 residues. Deletions cut 5 bases from V and 3 bases from J, with 19 bases between. Germline V lookup: CDR1 SNHLY, CDR2 FYNNEI. This CDR3 is CASSPLPQGKDYGYTF. The DNA for the CDR3 is TGTGCCAGCAGTCCTCTACCACAGGGTAAAGACTATGGCTACACCTTC.

As regards this clone: Other DNA sequences in this sample translate to the same CDR3. The CDR3 DNA reads TGTGCCAGCAGTGACCCCAGGGGGCGCTACGAGCAGTACTTC. Amino acid sequence: CASSDPRGRYEQYF. The gene calls are TRBV6-1 and TRBJ2-7, with 8 nucleotides matching TRBD1. Losses at the gene ends were 3 bases for V and 3 bases for J; bases not matched to a gene: 4. Germline-derived CDR1 and CDR2 are MNHNS and SASEGT. The CDR3 spans 14 residues.